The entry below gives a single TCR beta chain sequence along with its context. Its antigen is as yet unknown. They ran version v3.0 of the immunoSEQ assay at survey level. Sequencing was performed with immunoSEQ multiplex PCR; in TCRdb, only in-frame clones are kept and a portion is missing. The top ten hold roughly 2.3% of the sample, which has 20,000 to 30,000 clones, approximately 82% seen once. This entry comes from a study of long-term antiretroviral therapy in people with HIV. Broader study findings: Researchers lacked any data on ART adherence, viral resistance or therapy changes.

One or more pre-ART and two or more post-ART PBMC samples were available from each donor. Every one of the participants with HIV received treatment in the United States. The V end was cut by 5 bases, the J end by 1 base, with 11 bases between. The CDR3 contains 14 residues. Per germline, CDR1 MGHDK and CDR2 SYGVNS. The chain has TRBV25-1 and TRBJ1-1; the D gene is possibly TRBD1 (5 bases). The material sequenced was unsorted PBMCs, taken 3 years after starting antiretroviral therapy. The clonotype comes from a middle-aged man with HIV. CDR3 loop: CASSKTGANTEAFF. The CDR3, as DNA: TGTGCCAGCAGTAAGACCGGGGCGAACACTGAAGCTTTCTTT.